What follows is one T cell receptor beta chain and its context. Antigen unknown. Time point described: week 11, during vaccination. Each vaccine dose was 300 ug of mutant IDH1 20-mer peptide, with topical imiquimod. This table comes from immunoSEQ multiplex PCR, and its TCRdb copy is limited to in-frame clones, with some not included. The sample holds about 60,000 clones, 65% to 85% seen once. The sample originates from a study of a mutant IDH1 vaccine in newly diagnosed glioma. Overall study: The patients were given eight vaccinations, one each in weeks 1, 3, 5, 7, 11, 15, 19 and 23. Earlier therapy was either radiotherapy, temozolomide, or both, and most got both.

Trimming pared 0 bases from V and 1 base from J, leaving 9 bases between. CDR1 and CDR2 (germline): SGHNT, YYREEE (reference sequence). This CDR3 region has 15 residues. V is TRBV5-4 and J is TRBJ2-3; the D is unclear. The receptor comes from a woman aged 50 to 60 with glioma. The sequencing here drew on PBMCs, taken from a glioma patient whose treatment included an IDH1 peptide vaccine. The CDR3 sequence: CASSLVLGGTDTQYF. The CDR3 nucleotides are TGTGCCAGCAGCTTGGTGCTCGGAGGCACAGATACGCAGTATTTT.